The 31 T cell receptor beta chains below all came from one sample that was sequenced in a study of cytomegalovirus exposure and HLA in healthy donors. Primers for the PCR totalled 60 Vbeta and 13 Jbeta. Profiled with immunoSEQ multiplex PCR; TCRdb holds only in-frame clones, not every one. The profile shows around 130,000 clones, roughly four fifths of them singletons. Sequencing input: PBMCs. These receptors came from a woman in her forties or fifties in good health and CMV-seropositive.

J is TRBJ1-5 and V is TRBV19; 9 positions agree with TRBD1. The CDR3 is 16 residues long. Germline loops: CDR1 LNHDA, CDR2 SQIVND (reference sequence). V trimming: 7 bases; J trimming: 8 bases; junction bases outside the gene matches: 15. The DNA of the CDR3 is TGTGCCAGTAACACTCGAGTCGGGACAGGGAGTAAGCCCCAGCATTTT. This encodes CASNTRVGTGSKPQHF.

The chain couples TRBV2 to TRBJ2-3; TRBD1 is a possible D gene (6 bases). Trimming took off 2 bases at V and 1 base at J, with 10 bases between the two ends. The CDR3 has 15 amino acids. Germline assignment: CDR1 SNHLY and CDR2 FYNNEI. The CDR3 protein is CASSEYRDGTDTQYF. The CDR3 bases are TGTGCCAGCAGTGAATACAGGGATGGCACAGATACGCAGTATTTT.

A few counts support this clone. The rearrangement joins TRBV2 to TRBJ2-5; 8 bases align to TRBD2. Germline V gives CDR1 SNHLY, CDR2 FYNNEI. The V and J ends lost 5 bases and 2 bases, in that order; junction bases with no gene match: 7. This CDR3 comprises 15 residues. The DNA for the CDR3 is TGTGCCAGCAGTTATGTAGCGGGGCCTCAAGAGACCCAGTACTTC. It codes for CASSYVAGPQETQYF.

The chain links TRBV6-5 to TRBJ1-6; 9 nucleotides match TRBD1. Germline assignment: CDR1 MNHEY and CDR2 SVGAGI. The CDR3 runs 15 residues. With V trimmed by 5 bases and J by 9 bases, 8 bases remained unmatched. This CDR3 reads CASSTGGSASSPLHF. The CDR3 nucleotides are TGTGCCAGCAGTACAGGGGGCTCGGCAAGTTCACCCCTCCACTTT.

In nucleotides, the CDR3 is TGTGCCAGCAGCTGGGGACTAGCACCCGAGGGTACCAAAAACATTCAGTACTTC. This encodes CASSWGLAPEGTKNIQYF. This sequence joins TRBV5-6 and TRBJ2-4; 9 nucleotides match TRBD2. This CDR3 is built from 18 residues. The V gene end was trimmed by 3 bases and the J gene end by 2 bases; junction bases not matched to a gene: 12. CDR1 is SGHDT, CDR2 YYEEEE, per germline.

This chain links TRBV6-6 with TRBJ2-7; TRBD1 aligns across 8 bases. The CDR3 covers 15 residues. Germline loops: CDR1 MNHNY, CDR2 SVGAGI (reference sequence). V lost 5 bases, J lost 5 bases, and 11 bases stayed unmatched. The CDR3 nucleotides read TGTGCCAGCAGTCGCCAGACAGGGGAGTTCCACGAGCAGTACTTC. Translation: CASSRQTGEFHEQYF.

This chain links TRBV5-1 with TRBJ1-4; D gene uncertain. Per the germline V gene, CDR1 is SGHRS and CDR2 is YFSETQ. The CDR3 has 14 residues. V was cut by 0 bases and J by 3 bases, with 6 bases left in between. In DNA form, the CDR3 reads TGCGCCAGCAGCTTGGAACATCCTAATGAAAAACTGTTTTTT. This sequence encodes CASSLEHPNEKLFF. The whole variable domain, remainder taken from reference TRBV5-1 and TRBJ1-4, is KAGVTQTPRYLIKTRGQQVTLSCSPISGHRSVSWYQQTPGQGLQFLFEYFSETQRNKGNFPGRFSGRQFSNSRSEMNVSTLELGDSALYLCASSLEHPNEKLFFGSGTQLSVL.

The genes are TRBV5-4 and TRBJ2-7; 10 bases align to TRBD2. The CDR3 sequence is 15 residues long. Germline lookup yields CDR1 SGHNT and CDR2 YYREEE (reference sequence). V shed 3 bases, J shed 3 bases, and the junction held 6 bases outside the gene matches. The CDR3 bases are TGTGCCAGCAGCTCCCGTAGCGGGGGGAACTACGAGCAGTACTTC. Residues: CASSSRSGGNYEQYF.

The chain links TRBV5-1 to TRBJ1-2, with TRBD1 matching over 8 bases. The CDR3 is 13 residues long. Germline assignment: CDR1 SGHRS and CDR2 YFSETQ. Trimming at V came to 0 bases and at J to 6 bases, leaving 1 base not matched to a gene. This chain's CDR3 is CASSLGQGNGYTF. DNA for the CDR3: TGCGCCAGCAGCTTGGGACAGGGGAATGGCTACACCTTC.

On this clone itself: Other DNA sequences in this sample translate to the same CDR3. This sequence joins TRBV19 and TRBJ1-6; 11 bases are shared with TRBD1. V lost 6 bases and J lost 6; bases outside the gene matches: 4. CDR1 is LNHDA and CDR2 is SQIVND in the germline V gene (reference sequence). The CDR3 totals 15 residues. CDR3 DNA: TGTGCCAGTAGCCCCGGGACAGGGGGTAATTCACCCCTCCACTTT. It is translated as CASSPGTGGNSPLHF.

The chain has TRBV5-6 and TRBJ1-1; D ambiguous. Trimming shortened V by 0 bases and J by 3 bases, and 12 bases separated the two germline ends. CDR1 is SGHDT and CDR2 is YYEEEE in the germline V gene. This CDR3 is built from 15 residues. The CDR3 spells CASSLGAWWDTEAFF. The CDR3, as DNA: TGTGCCAGCAGCTTGGGGGCCTGGTGGGACACTGAAGCTTTCTTT.

The chain combines TRBV30 with TRBJ1-2; D is ambiguous. The ends were cut back, 4 bases at V and 8 bases at J, with 17 bases in the middle. Germline V lookup: CDR1 GTSNPN, CDR2 SVGIG (reference sequence). This CDR3 is 13 amino acids long. Written as DNA, the CDR3 is TGTGCCTGGAATGGAGGCTCGGGAGAAGGCTACACCTTC. The encoded protein is CAWNGGSGEGYTF.

The chain joins TRBV5-1 to TRBJ2-3; 14 bases fit TRBD2. Germline CDR1 and CDR2: SGHRS and YFSETQ. This CDR3 contains 18 residues. The trim removed 2 bases at V and 0 bases at J, leaving 5 bases unmatched. Written as DNA, the CDR3 is TGCGCCAGCAGCTTTGGACTAGCGGGGGGCACTAGCACAGATACGCAGTATTTT. Translated: CASSFGLAGGTSTDTQYF.

A single count supports this clone. The rearrangement uses TRBV18 and TRBJ1-1, with D perhaps TRBD1 (5 bases). The CDR3 has 13 amino acids. V was pared by 4 bases and J by 4 bases, with 10 bases between. Germline assignment: CDR1 KGHSH and CDR2 LQKENI. CDR3 loop: CASSQGWGTEAFF. The CDR3 DNA reads as TGTGCCAGCTCACAGGGGTGGGGCACTGAAGCTTTCTTT.

The CDR3 is CASSSLLVGYTF. The CDR3 DNA sequence: TGTGCCAGCAGTTCCCTCTTAGTTGGCTACACCTTC. The chain is built from TRBV28 and TRBJ1-2; the D is unclear. Deletions cut 4 bases from V and 7 bases from J, with 10 bases between. The CDR3 contains 12 residues. CDR1 MDHEN and CDR2 SYDVKM come from the germline V gene.

The chain employs TRBV6-5 and TRBJ1-1; tentative D call: TRBD1 (6 bases). The CDR3 has 11 residues. CDR1 is MNHEY and CDR2 is SVGAGI in the germline V gene. V lost 6 bases, J lost 11 bases, and 13 bases lay in between. CDR3 bases: TGTGCCAGCAGCCATACAGGGAGCGCTTTCTTT. Residues: CASSHTGSAFF.

The chain joins TRBV19 to TRBJ1-1, with 9 nucleotides matching TRBD1. Per germline, CDR1 LNHDA and CDR2 SQIVND (reference sequence). Germline trimming cut 6 bases from V and 11 bases from J; bases unmatched to any gene: 10. CDR3 length equals 13 residues. CDR3 in DNA: TGTGCCAGTAGCCCGAGGGACAGGGCTGGTGCTTTCTTT. It encodes CASSPRDRAGAFF.

The V gene is TRBV30, the J gene TRBJ1-1, with TRBD1 as a possible D gene (5 bases). In germline, CDR1 is GTSNPN, CDR2 SVGIG (reference sequence). V lost 2 bases and J lost 3, with 19 bases in between. The CDR3 spans 16 residues. CDR3 DNA: TGTGCCTGGAGTTATCTGGGACTCCCTTTTTACACTGAAGCTTTCTTT. This gives the protein CAWSYLGLPFYTEAFF.

This rearrangement joins TRBV5-6 to TRBJ1-6; 7 bases line up with TRBD1. Germline CDR1 SGHDT, CDR2 YYEEEE. The V and J ends lost 1 base and 9 bases, in that order; junction bases with no gene match: 4. The CDR3 totals 14 residues. The CDR3 DNA is TGTGCCAGCAGCTTGCAGGGGGTAGGTTCACCCCTCCACTTT. It yields the protein CASSLQGVGSPLHF.

In this sample, this clone turned up a few times. The chain carries TRBV2 and TRBJ1-2; no firm D call. This CDR3 has 15 residues. The germline V and J ends were trimmed by 2 bases and 8 bases, with 18 bases remaining between them. Germline V gene data show CDR1 as SNHLY and CDR2 as FYNNEI. CDR3 region: CASSESNRATGGYTF. CDR3 coding DNA: TGTGCCAGCAGTGAATCTAACAGAGCCACGGGAGGCTACACCTTC.

V gene TRBV4-3 combines with J gene TRBJ1-4, with D hard to call. Trimming pared 2 bases from V and 3 bases from J, leaving 10 bases between. Germline V gives CDR1 LGHNA, CDR2 YSLEER. This CDR3 region has 15 residues. CDR3 nucleotide sequence: TGCGCCAGCAGCCAATCGGGAACAGCTAATGAAAAACTGTTTTTT. It translates to CASSQSGTANEKLFF.

The rearrangement links TRBV11-2 to TRBJ2-5, with TRBD2 matching 8 bases. The V and J ends lost 4 bases and 7 bases, in that order; junction bases with no gene match: 8. This CDR3 has 14 residues. Germline V lookup: CDR1 SGHAT, CDR2 FQNNGV. The CDR3 nucleotides are TGTGCCAGCAGCTCGGGACTAGTTCGCGGGACCCAGTACTTC. Translating gives CASSSGLVRGTQYF.

The rearrangement uses TRBV10-3 and TRBJ2-7; 7 bases line up with TRBD1. The J call may be mistaken, given a closer DNA end match to TRBJ2-5. The CDR3 extends over 13 amino acids. Germline V lookup: CDR1 ENHRY, CDR2 SYGVKD. The CDR3 loop is CAISKGQQETQYF. The DNA of the CDR3 is TGTGCCATCAGTAAGGGACAGCAAGAGACCCAGTACTTC.

V is TRBV10-3 and J is TRBJ2-5, with D perhaps matching TRBD2 (5 bases). Matching the DNA end better, TRBJ2-7 makes the J call doubtful. CDR3 length: 13 residues. Germline V gene sequence: CDR1 ENHRY, CDR2 SYGVKD. The CDR3 DNA reads as TGTGCCATCAGTGAGAGAGGGCCCTACGAGCAGTACTTC. It encodes CAISERGPYEQYF.

The V call is TRBV6-1, the J call TRBJ2-7, with a possible D match to TRBD1 (5 bases). Germline V CDR1 and CDR2: MNHNS, SASEGT. V dropped 3 bases and J dropped 1 base, with 10 bases sitting between them. This CDR3 has 14 amino acids. For the CDR3, the DNA is TGTGCCAGCAGTGAGAGACAGTTTTCCTACGAGCAGTACTTC. Its translation: CASSERQFSYEQYF.

The chain couples TRBV6-5 to TRBJ2-5; possible D gene TRBD2, 6 bases. This CDR3 spans 15 amino acids. The germline CDR1 and CDR2 sequences are MNHEY and SVGAGI. V was pared by 4 bases and J by 1 base, with 13 bases between. The CDR3 region is CASSSLIAVQETQYF. DNA of the CDR3: TGTGCCAGCAGTTCCCTCATAGCGGTCCAAGAGACCCAGTACTTC.

This clone has a handful of counts. This chain connects TRBV5-6 to TRBJ1-5, with D maybe TRBD1 (6 bases). Trimming left V 1 base short and J 1 base short, with 9 bases between. Germline CDR1 is SGHDT and CDR2 is YYEEEE. The CDR3 has 15 amino acids. The DNA of the CDR3 is TGTGCCAGCAGCTTGACAGGGAGCAGCAATCAGCCCCAGCATTTT. Translation: CASSLTGSSNQPQHF.

The chain couples TRBV27 to TRBJ2-7; D gene uncertain. The germline CDR1 and CDR2 sequences are MNHEY and SMNVEV (reference sequence). The V gene lost 4 bases and the J gene lost 3 bases, with 4 bases spanning the gap. The CDR3 extends over 11 amino acids. The CDR3 nucleotides read TGTGCCAGCAGTTCTAGCTACGAGCAGTACTTC. Its translation: CASSSSYEQYF.

Here the CDR3 DNA reads TGTGCCAGCAGCCAACGTTCCCCTGGGGCCAACGTCCTGACTTTC. It specifies CASSQRSPGANVLTF. The chain joins TRBV4-2 to TRBJ2-6; no clear D gene. Trimming removed 2 bases at V and 2 bases at J, with 7 bases between. This CDR3 contains 15 residues. Per germline, CDR1 LGHNA and CDR2 YNFKEQ.

This clone was detected a few times. The chain has TRBV4-1 and TRBJ2-2; 10 bases match TRBD2. Germline assignment: CDR1 MGHRA and CDR2 YSYEKL. This CDR3 has 19 amino acids. V was clipped by 0 bases and J by 0 bases; unmatched bases: 7. The CDR3 region is CASSQDPLAGVSNTGELFF. The CDR3 DNA reads as TGCGCCAGCAGCCAAGATCCCCTAGCGGGGGTGTCGAACACCGGGGAGCTGTTTTTT.

The chain carries TRBV11-3 and TRBJ1-1; the D gene is possibly TRBD1 (5 bases). The V gene's germline CDR1 is SGHNT and CDR2 YENEEA. V was clipped by 8 bases and J by 8 bases, with 9 bases between them. The CDR3 sequence is 10 residues long. In DNA form, the CDR3 reads TGTGCCAGCGCTGACAGAGAAGCTTTCTTT. Amino acids: CASADREAFF.